This T cell receptor (beta chain) was identified during a study of OX40 agonist ivuxolimab in advanced cancers. The wider study: The study gave patients intravenous ivuxolimab at 0.01 to 10 mg/kg every 2 weeks.

J lost 5 bases, V lost 5 bases, and 10 bases had no gene match. This CDR3 is built from 16 residues. CDR1 is MNHEY, CDR2 SMNVEV, per germline (reference sequence). The method was immunoSEQ multiplex PCR; TCRdb's version includes in-frame clones alone and lacks a portion of them. The repertoire consists of approximately 110,000 clones, with less than 95% occurring once and the leading ten covering approximately 0.81%. The gene calls are TRBV27 and TRBJ2-2; TRBD1 matches at 8 bases. Sequencing was performed on CD4+ or CD8+ T cells sorted from blood, taken in a trial of the OX40 agonist ivuxolimab. This clonotype originated in an adult with an advanced solid tumor such as melanoma, head and neck, liver or kidney cancer. The CDR3 protein is CASSPLDRAGTGELFF. CDR3 nucleotides: TGTGCCAGCAGTCCCCTGGACAGGGCGGGGACCGGGGAGCTGTTTTTT.